This entry concerns a single TCR beta chain. The CDR3 consists of 17 residues. CDR1 and CDR2 (germline): GTSNPN, SVGIG (reference sequence). V dropped 3 bases and J dropped 9 bases, with 27 bases sitting between them. The sample belongs to a study of cytomegalovirus exposure and HLA in healthy donors. Researchers ran the PCR with 60 Vbeta and 13 Jbeta primers. Clones were read by immunoSEQ multiplex PCR, and TCRdb kept only the in-frame ones, dropping some. The table records some 130,000 clones, 75% to 90% of them present only once. The sequence was collected from a woman in her thirties in good health and CMV-seropositive. The genes are TRBV30 and TRBJ2-1; TRBD2 might be the D (6 bases). Material for sequencing was PBMCs. The CDR3 DNA sequence: TGTGCCTGGAGCCCCCCCCGGTTTTACCATCGGAGGGGTGAGCAGTTCTTC. It codes for CAWSPPRFYHRRGEQFF.